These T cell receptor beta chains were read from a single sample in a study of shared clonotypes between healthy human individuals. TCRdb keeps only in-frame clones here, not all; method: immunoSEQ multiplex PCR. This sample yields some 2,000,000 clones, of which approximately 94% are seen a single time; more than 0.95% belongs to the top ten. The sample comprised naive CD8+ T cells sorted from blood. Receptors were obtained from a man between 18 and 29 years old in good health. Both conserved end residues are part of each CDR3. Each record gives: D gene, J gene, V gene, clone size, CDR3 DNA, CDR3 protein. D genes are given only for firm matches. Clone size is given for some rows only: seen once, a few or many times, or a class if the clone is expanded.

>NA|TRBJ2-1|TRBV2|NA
TGTGCCAGCAGCACTATTAACAATGAGCAGTTCTTC
CASSTINNEQFF
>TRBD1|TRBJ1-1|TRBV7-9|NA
TGTGCCAGCGTTGGATTTACAGGGGAAACTGAAGCTTTCTTT
CASVGFTGETEAFF
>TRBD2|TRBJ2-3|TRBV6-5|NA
TGTGCCAGCAGTTACTCAGGCGGGGGAAGGACAGATACGCAGTATTTT
CASSYSGGGRTDTQYF
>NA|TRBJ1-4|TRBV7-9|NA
TGTGCCAGCAGCTTAGAAATATTAGGGAACGAAAAACTGTTTTTT
CASSLEILGNEKLFF
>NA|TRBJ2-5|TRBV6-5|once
TGTGCCAGCAGTCCGCGGGTAGCGAGCGGAGAGACCCAGTACTTC
CASSPRVASGETQYF
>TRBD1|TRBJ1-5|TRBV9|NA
TGTGCCAGCAATCGACAGGGGTCCGATCAGCCCCAGCATTTT
CASNRQGSDQPQHF
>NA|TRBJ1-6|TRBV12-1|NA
TGTGCCAGCAGACCATGGCCCCCGTCACCCCTCCACTTT
CASRPWPPSPLHF
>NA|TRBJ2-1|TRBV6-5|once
TGTGCCAGCAGTTACTCGTCGCAGGGGATTGAGCAGTTCTTC
CASSYSSQGIEQFF
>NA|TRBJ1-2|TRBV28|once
TGTGCCAGCACCTATAAGGGGCAGTCAAACTATGGCTACACCTTC
CASTYKGQSNYGYTF
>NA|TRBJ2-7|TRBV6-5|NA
TGTGCCAGCGGGGACCAGGGCTACGAGCAGTACTTC
CASGDQGYEQYF
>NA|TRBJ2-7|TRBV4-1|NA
TGCGCCAGCAGCCAAGGCCCAAGGGTTTACGAGCAGTACTTC
CASSQGPRVYEQYF
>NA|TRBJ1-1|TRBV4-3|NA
TGCGCCAGCAGCCAAGATCGGCAGGGAGGGACTGAAGCTTTCTTT
CASSQDRQGGTEAFF
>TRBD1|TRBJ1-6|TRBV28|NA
TGTGCCAGCAGTTTCGGTCGACAGGGAGATTCACCCCTCCACTTT
CASSFGRQGDSPLHF
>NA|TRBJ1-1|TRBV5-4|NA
TGTGCCAGCAGCTTGGTTGGCAGCATGAACACTGAAGCTTTCTTT
CASSLVGSMNTEAFF
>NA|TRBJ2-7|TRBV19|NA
TGTGCCAGTAGTATAGGGCGGGGATCCTACGAGCAGTACTTC
CASSIGRGSYEQYF
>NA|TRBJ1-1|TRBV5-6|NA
TGTGCCAGCAGCCCTGGTTTCGACCCCCGCGAAGCTTTCTTT
CASSPGFDPREAFF
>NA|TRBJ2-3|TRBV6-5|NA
TGTGCCAGCAGTTACGGGGAGGATACGCAGTATTTT
CASSYGEDTQYF
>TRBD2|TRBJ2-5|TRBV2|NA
TGTGCCAGCAGTGAAGGGCTAGCGGGAGAGTGGGAGACCCAGTACTTC
CASSEGLAGEWETQYF
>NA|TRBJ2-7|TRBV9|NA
TGTGCCAGCAGCGTAGGGTTAGACTACTCCTACGAGCAGTACTTC
CASSVGLDYSYEQYF
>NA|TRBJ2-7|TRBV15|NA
TGTGCCACCAGCCCCCGACGCGACTACGAGCAGTACTTC
CATSPRRDYEQYF
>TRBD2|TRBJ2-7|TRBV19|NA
TGTGCCAGTAGTATAGAGGGACTAGCGGGCACCTACGAGCAGTACTTC
CASSIEGLAGTYEQYF
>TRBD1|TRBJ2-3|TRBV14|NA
TGTGCCAGCAGCCAAGCATCAGGGGGACAGGGGACCGGTACGCAGTATTTT
CASSQASGGQGTGTQYF
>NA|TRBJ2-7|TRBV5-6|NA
TGTGCCAGCAGCTTCCGGTGGGACTCGGCTGGCGAGCAGTACTTC
CASSFRWDSAGEQYF
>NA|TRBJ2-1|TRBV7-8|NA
TGTGCCAGCAGCTTATCTAAAGCCAATGAGCAGTTCTTC
CASSLSKANEQFF
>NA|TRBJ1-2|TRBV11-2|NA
TGTGCCAGCAGCTTAGTATTGGGGGCAGGCTATGGCTACACCTTC
CASSLVLGAGYGYTF
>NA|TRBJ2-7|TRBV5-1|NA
TGCGCCAGCAGCGCCCGGGGCGGTTACGAGCAGTACTTC
CASSARGGYEQYF
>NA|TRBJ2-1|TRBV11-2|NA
TGTGCCAGCAGCTTAGAGGTGGGCTGGGCCCTCAATGAGCAGTTCTTC
CASSLEVGWALNEQFF
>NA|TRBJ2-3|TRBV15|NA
TGTGCCACCAGCTCCTTTTGGGATACGCAGTATTTT
CATSSFWDTQYF
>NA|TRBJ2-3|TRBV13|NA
TGTGCCAGCAGCCCAGAATTAGTCAGAGATACGCAGTATTTT
CASSPELVRDTQYF
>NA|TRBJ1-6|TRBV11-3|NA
TGTGCCAGCAGCTCGGACAGTTATAATTCACCCCTCCACTTT
CASSSDSYNSPLHF
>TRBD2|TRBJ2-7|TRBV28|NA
TGTGCCAGCAGCCCTGCCGGCGGGGGTGCCTACGAGCAGTACTTC
CASSPAGGGAYEQYF
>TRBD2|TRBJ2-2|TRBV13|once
TGTGCCAGCAGCCCGGGACTAGCGGATAACACCGGGGAGCTGTTTTTT
CASSPGLADNTGELFF
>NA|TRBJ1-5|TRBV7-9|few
TGTGCCAGCAGCTTAGCCTCCGGCAGGATGGATCAGCCCCAGCATTTT
CASSLASGRMDQPQHF
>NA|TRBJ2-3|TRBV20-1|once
TGCAGTGCTAGAGGGGAGATAAGGCAGTATTTT
CSARGEIRQYF
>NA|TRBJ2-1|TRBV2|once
TGTGCCAGGGGCGGGACTGACTCCTACAATGAGCAGTTCTTC
CARGGTDSYNEQFF
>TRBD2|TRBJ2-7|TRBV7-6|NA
TGTGCCAGCAGCCCCTCTAGCGGGAGTATATACGAGCAGTACTTC
CASSPSSGSIYEQYF
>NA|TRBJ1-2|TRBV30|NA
TGTGCCTGGGGGACAACTAACTATGGCTACACCTTC
CAWGTTNYGYTF